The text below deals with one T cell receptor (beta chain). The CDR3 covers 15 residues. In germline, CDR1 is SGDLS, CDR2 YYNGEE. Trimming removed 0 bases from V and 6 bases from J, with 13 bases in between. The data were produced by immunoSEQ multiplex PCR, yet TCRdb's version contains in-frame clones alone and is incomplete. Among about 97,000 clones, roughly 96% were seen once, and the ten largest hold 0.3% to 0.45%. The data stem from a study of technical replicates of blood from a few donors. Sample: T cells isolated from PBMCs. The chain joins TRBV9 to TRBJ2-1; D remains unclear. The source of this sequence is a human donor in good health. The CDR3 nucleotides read TGTGCCAGCAGCGTAGTCTCTAGGCCCCTCAATGAGCAGTTCTTC. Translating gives CASSVVSRPLNEQFF.